This T cell receptor (beta chain) originates from a study of CXCR3-negative and CXCR3-positive naive CD8 T cells. Study results and caveats: CXCR3-positive naive cells had TRB CDR3s that were more hydrophobic than CXCR3-negative naive cells had.

UMI-labeled TRB cDNA libraries were prepared by 5' RACE. From the 5' RACE reads, TCRdb lists one entry per CDR3 protein and no DNA. The sample totals 90,000 to 100,000 distinct CDR3 sequences; its top ten clones hold around 1%. Turning to this clonotype: The antigen remains undetermined.

The CDR3 is made up of 16 amino acids. Germline V lookup: CDR1 MNHEY, CDR2 SVGEGT. The genes are TRBV6-2 or TRBV6-3 and TRBJ2-5; TCRdb calls TRBD2, which cannot be checked without DNA. This receptor was obtained from a human donor in good health. Some clones in this sample may be carry-over from other donors' samples. The sequenced material came from naive CXCR3+ CD8+ T cells from blood. Subset in this sample: CD45RO-CCR7+CD27+CD95- naive CD8+ T cells expressing CXCR3 (TNR3+). Here the CDR3 reads CASTPGGFSGGETQYF.